The entry below gives a single T cell receptor (beta chain) sequence along with its context. The record originates from a study of blood T cell repertoires in COVID-19. Sequenced by immunoSEQ multiplex PCR; TCRdb stores in-frame clones only, minus some. Among roughly 200,000 clones listed, approximately 80% were seen once. Germline trimming cut 8 bases from V and 7 bases from J; bases unmatched to any gene: 3. The CDR3 consists of 13 residues. CDR1 and CDR2 from the germline V gene are SGHTA and FQGTGA. Sequencing was carried out using peripheral blood. The chain couples TRBV7-3 to TRBJ2-2; TRBD2 matches 11 bases. The receptor's source is a man aged 40-49 years with acute or convalescent COVID-19. The CDR3, as DNA: TGTGCCAGCCGGACTAGCGGGCGCGGGGAGCTGTTTTTT. Translation gives CASRTSGRGELFF.